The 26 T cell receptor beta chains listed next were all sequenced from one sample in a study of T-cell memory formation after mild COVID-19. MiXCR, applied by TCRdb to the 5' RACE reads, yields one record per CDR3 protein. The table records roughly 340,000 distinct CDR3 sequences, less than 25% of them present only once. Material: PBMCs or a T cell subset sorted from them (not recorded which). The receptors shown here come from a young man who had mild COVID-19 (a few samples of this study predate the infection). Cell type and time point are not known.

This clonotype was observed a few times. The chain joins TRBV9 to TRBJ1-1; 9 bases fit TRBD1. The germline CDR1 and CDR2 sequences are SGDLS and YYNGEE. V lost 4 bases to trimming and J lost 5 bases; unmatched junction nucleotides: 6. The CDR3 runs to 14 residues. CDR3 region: CASSQGQGGTEAFF. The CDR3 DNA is TGTGCCAGCAGCCAGGGACAGGGCGGGACTGAAGCTTTCTTT.

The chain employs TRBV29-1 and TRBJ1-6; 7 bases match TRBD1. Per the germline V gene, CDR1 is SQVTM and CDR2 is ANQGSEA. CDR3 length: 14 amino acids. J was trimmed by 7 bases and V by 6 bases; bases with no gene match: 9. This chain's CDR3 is CSVRTGLGNSPLHF. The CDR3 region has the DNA TGCAGCGTGAGGACAGGCTTGGGAAATTCACCCCTCCACTTT.

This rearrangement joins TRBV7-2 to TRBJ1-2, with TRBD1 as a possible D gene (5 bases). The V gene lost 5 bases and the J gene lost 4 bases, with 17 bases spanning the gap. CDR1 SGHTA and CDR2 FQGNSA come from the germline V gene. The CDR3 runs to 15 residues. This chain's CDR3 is CASSKMGQNLYGYTF. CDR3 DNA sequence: TGTGCCAGCAGCAAGATGGGGCAGAACCTCTATGGCTACACCTTC.

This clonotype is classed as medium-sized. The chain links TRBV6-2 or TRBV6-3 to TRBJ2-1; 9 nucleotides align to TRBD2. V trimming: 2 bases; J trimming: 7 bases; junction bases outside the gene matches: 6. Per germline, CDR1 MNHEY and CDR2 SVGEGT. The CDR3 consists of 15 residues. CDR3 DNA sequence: TGTGCCAGCAGTTACGAGGTAGCGGGGGCAAATGAGCAGTTCTTC. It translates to CASSYEVAGANEQFF.

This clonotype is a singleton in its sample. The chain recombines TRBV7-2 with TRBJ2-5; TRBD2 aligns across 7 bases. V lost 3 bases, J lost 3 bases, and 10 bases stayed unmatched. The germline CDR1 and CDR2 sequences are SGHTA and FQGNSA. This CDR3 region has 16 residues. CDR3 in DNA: TGTGCCAGCAGCTTCCCCTCGCGGGGGTTTAAAGAGACCCAGTACTTC. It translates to CASSFPSRGFKETQYF.

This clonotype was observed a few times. Written as DNA, the CDR3 is TGTGCCAGCAGTGCCCCCCGGGACCCAACTAATGAAAAACTGTTTTTT. It translates to CASSAPRDPTNEKLFF. The V call is TRBV25-1, the J call TRBJ1-4, with a tentative D call TRBD1 (5 bases). V was trimmed by 4 bases and J by 0 bases, leaving 12 bases between them. Germline V gene lookup returns CDR1 MGHDK and CDR2 SYGVNS. The CDR3 length is 16 residues.

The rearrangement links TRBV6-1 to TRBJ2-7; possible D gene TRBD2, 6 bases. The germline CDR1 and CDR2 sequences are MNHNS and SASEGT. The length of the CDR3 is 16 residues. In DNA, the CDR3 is TGTGCCAGCAGGGAAGGTCCGGGGGTGCTTTCCTACGAGCAGTACGTC. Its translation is CASREGPGVLSYEQYV.

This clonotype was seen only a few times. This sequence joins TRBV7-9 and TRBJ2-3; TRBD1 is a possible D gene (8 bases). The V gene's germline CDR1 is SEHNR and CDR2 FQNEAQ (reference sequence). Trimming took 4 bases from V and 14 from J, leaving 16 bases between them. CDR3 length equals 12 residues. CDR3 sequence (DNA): TGTGCCAGCAGCTCTCGGACAGGGAGGGGGTATTTT. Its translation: CASSSRTGRGYF.

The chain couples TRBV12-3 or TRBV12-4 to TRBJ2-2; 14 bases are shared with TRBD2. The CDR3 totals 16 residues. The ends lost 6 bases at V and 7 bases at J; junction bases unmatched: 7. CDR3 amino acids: CASSSGTSGGGGELFF. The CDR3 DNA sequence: TGTGCCAGCAGCTCCGGGACTAGCGGGGGAGGCGGGGAGCTGTTTTTT.

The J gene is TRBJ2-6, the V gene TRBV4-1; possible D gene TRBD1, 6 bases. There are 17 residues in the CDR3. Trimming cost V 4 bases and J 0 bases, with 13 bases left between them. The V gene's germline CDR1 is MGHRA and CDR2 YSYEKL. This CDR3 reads CASSRQDSPSGANVLTF. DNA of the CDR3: TGCGCCAGCAGCCGACAGGACAGTCCCTCTGGGGCCAACGTCCTGACTTTC.

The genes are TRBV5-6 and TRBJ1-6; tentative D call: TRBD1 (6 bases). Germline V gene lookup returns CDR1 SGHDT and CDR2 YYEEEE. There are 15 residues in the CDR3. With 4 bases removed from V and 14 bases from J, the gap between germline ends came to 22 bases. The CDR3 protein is CASSGKGEGGLALHF. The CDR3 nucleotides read TGTGCCAGCAGCGGGAAGGGTGAGGGGGGTTTGGCCCTCCACTTT.

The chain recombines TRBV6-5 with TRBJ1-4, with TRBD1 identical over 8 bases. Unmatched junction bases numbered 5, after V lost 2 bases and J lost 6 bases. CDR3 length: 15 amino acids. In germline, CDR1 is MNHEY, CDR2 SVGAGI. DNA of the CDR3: TGTGCCAGCAGTTACACGGACAGGGCTGATGAAAAACTGTTTTTT. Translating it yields CASSYTDRADEKLFF.

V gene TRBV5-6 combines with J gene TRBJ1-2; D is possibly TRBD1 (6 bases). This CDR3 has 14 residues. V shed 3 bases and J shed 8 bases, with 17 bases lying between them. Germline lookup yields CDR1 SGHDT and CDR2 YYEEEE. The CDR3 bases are TGTGCCAGCAGCTCGGGCTGGGGGGCGCTCGGCTACACCTTC. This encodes CASSSGWGALGYTF. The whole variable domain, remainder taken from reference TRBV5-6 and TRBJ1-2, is DAGVTQSPTHLIKTRGQQVTLRCSPKSGHDTVSWYQQALGQGPQFIFQYYEEEERQRGNFPDRFSGHQFPNYSSELNVNALLLGDSALYLCASSSGWGALGYTFGSGTRLTVV.

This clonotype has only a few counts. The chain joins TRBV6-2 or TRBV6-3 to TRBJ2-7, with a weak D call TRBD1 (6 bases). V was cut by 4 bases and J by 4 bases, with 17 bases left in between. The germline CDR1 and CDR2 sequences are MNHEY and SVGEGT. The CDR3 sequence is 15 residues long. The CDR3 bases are TGTGCCAGCAGTTTTTTGGTGACAGGACCGTACGAGCAGTACTTC. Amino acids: CASSFLVTGPYEQYF.

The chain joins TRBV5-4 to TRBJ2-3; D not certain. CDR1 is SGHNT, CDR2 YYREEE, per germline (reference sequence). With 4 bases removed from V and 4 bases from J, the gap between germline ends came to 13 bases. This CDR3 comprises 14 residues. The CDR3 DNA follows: TGTGCCAGCAGCCCCCAACAAGGAGCAGATACGCAGTATTTT. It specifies CASSPQQGADTQYF.

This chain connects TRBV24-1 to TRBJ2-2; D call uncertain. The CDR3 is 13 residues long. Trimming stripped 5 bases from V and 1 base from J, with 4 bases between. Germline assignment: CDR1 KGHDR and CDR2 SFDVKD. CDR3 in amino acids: CATSGQNTGELFF. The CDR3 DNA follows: TGTGCCACCAGTGGACAGAACACCGGGGAGCTGTTTTTT.

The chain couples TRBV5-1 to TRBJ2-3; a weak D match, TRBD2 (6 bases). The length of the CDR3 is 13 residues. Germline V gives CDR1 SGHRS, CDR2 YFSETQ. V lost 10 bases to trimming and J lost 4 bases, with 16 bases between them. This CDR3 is CAGRSLPSDTQYF. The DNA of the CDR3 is TGCGCCGGGAGGAGTCTACCCTCAGATACGCAGTATTTT.

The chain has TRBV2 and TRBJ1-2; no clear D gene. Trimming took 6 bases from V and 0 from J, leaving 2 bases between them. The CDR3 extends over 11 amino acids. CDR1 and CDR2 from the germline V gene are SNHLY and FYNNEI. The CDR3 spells CASRANYGYTF. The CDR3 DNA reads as TGTGCCAGCAGGGCTAACTATGGCTACACCTTC.

CDR3 sequence: CASSLSWRQGILGTQYF. CDR3 DNA sequence: TGTGCCAGCAGCTTGTCTTGGCGACAGGGGATTTTGGGGACGCAGTATTTT. V gene TRBV7-9 combines with J gene TRBJ2-3; 8 bases map to TRBD1. The germline V gene encodes CDR1 SEHNR and CDR2 FQNEAQ (reference sequence). Losses at the gene ends were 3 bases for V and 9 bases for J; bases not matched to a gene: 17. This CDR3 is built from 17 residues.

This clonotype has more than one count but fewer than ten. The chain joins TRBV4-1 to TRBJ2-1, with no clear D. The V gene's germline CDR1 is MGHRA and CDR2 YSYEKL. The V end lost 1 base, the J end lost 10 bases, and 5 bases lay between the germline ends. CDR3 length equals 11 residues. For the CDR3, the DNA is TGCGCCAGCAGCCAAGGGTGGGAGCAGTTCTTC. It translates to CASSQGWEQFF.

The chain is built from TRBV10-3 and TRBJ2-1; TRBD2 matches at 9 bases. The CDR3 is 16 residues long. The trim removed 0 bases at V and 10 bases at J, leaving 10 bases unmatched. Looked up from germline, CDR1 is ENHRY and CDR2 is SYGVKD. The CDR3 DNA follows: TGTGCCATCAGTGAGTCATTGGTAGCGGGGGCAGGGGAGCAGTTCTTC. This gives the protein CAISESLVAGAGEQFF.

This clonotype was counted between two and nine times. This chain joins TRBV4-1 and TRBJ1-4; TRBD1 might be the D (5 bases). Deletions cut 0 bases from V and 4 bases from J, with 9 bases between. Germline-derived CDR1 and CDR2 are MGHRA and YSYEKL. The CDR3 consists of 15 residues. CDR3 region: CASSQDWGINEKLFF. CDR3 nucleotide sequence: TGCGCCAGCAGCCAAGATTGGGGGATTAATGAAAAACTGTTTTTT.

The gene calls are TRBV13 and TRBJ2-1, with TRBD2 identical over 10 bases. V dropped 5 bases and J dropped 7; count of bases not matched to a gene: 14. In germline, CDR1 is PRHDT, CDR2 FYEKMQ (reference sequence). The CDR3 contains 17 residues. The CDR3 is CASSRETGGLALNEQFF. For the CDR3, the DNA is TGTGCCAGCAGCCGCGAGACTGGGGGACTAGCGTTAAATGAGCAGTTCTTC.

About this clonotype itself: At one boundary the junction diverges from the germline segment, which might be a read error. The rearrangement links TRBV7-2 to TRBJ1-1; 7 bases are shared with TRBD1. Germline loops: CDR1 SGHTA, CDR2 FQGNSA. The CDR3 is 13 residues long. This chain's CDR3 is CASSLARTGAAYF. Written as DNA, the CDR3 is TGTGCCAGCAGCTTAGCTAGGACAGGTGCGGCTTACTTT.

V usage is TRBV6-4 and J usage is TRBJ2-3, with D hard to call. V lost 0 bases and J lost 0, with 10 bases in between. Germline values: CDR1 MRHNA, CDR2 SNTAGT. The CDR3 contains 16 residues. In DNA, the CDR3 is TGTGCCAGCAGTGACTCAATGGCCTCTAGCACAGATACGCAGTATTTT. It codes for CASSDSMASSTDTQYF.

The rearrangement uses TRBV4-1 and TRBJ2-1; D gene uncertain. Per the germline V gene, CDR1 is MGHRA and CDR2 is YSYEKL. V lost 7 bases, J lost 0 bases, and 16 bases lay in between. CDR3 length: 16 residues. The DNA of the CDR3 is TGCGCCAGCAAGATGGAAGCCCCGAGCTCCTACAATGAGCAGTTCTTC. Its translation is CASKMEAPSSYNEQFF.